This TCR beta chain is drawn from a study of cytotoxic CD8 clonotypes in ibrutinib-treated CLL. Study-level information: Following treatment for a median about 13 months, range 6 to 36, response samples were then taken. Study findings and constraints: Baseline levels were approached again at progression, after clonality had risen at ibrutinib response. Sampling time points were not equivalent between sustained-remission and progressing patients. The clonality rise at ibrutinib response reflected private clonotype expansion.

This clone was found a few times. The antigen remains unidentified. Germline-derived CDR1 and CDR2 are SGHRS and YFSETQ. The CDR3 runs 14 residues. After removal of 4 bases from V and 1 base from J, the junction contained 3 bases not matched to a gene. Generated by immunoSEQ multiplex PCR, the TCRdb table keeps only in-frame clones and is missing some. The sample has some 130,000 clones; roughly 88% are singletons. Specimen: PBMCs, collected after 24 months of ibrutinib treatment. This chain connects TRBV5-1 to TRBJ2-3; 7 bases map to TRBD1. This TCR came from a human donor with chronic lymphocytic leukemia. CDR3 residues: CASSVTGGTDTQYF. CDR3 nucleotide sequence: TGCGCCAGCAGCGTCACAGGGGGCACAGATACGCAGTATTTT.